This record looks at one T cell receptor (beta chain) sequence and its context. The antigen remains undetermined. The data belong to a study of T cell responses to AZD1222 COVID-19 vaccine. Study findings and constraints: The study reported that nearly half of spike-specific TCRs target unmutated variant regions. Every sample of the repertoires postdated the peak T cell response.

Profiled with immunoSEQ multiplex PCR; TCRdb holds only in-frame clones, not every one. The table includes around 110,000 clones, roughly 88% detected once. CDR1 is SGHTA and CDR2 is FQGTGA in the germline V gene. The CDR3 is made up of 16 amino acids. Between the trimmed V and J ends, which lost 1 base and 8 bases, there was a span of 18 bases. V gene TRBV7-3 combines with J gene TRBJ2-1; D not resolved. The source material was peripheral blood, sampled on day 0 of AZD1222 vaccination. This sequence was found in an adult in good health. The CDR3 reads CASSLRWAGRPDEQFF. CDR3 bases: TGTGCCAGCAGCTTAAGGTGGGCCGGACGTCCCGATGAGCAGTTCTTC.